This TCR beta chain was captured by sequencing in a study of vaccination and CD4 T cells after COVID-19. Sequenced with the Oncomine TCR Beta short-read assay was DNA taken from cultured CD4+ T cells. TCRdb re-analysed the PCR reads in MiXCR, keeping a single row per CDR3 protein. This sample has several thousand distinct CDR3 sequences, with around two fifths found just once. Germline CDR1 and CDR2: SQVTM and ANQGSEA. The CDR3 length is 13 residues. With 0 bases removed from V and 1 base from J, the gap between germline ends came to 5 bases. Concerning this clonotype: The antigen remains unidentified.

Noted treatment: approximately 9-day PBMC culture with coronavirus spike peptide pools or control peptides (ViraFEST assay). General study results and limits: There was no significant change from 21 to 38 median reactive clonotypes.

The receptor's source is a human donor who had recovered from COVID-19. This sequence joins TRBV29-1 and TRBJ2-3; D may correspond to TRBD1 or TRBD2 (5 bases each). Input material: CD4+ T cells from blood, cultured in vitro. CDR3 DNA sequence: TGCAGCGTTGAAGAGGGGGGCACAGATACGCAGTATTTT. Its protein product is CSVEEGGTDTQYF.